The rows below give T cell receptor beta chains drawn from one sample of a study of blood T cell repertoires in COVID-19. TCRdb's table, derived via immunoSEQ multiplex PCR, lists solely in-frame clones and lacks some. The repertoire holds about 150,000 clones, with about 88% as singletons. The sample taken for sequencing was peripheral blood. All receptors come from a human donor in a cohort sampled during active COVID-19. The CDR3 runs from the conserved cysteine through the conserved F or W. Only part of the rows carry a size: once, few, many, or a class if the clone is expanded.

clone_size v_call cdr3_length cdr3_aa
. TRBV2 13 CASSYTGAYEQYF
once TRBV5-5 13 CASSFQGINEQYF
. TRBV18 14 CASSLGAGTDTQYF
. TRBV5-4 15 CASSRAGGAPTEAFF
. TRBV11-2 16 CASSPFLAGANTEAFF
. TRBV7-2 14 CASSLIVGPETQYF
. TRBV28 14 CASTRQGRGNTIYF
. TRBV7-2 15 CASSLSGRSGNTIYF
. TRBV5-4 15 CASSVGLAGAETQYF
once TRBV5-4 13 CASSWGDRGRAFF
. TRBV4-3 13 CASSQDLAGEQFF
. TRBV6-6 16 CASSRSGGPNTGELFF
. TRBV30 16 CAWSKFPGVSNQPQHF
. TRBV24-1 19 CATSDPSFGLAGGYNEQFF
. TRBV5-1 16 CASSLGLAGEYNEQFF
. TRBV4-2 16 CASSRQVASGAGEQYF
. TRBV15 23 CATSRESPLPGLAGGPLTDTQYF
. TRBV11-1 16 CASSQVLAGGPDTQYF
. TRBV7-8 14 CASSPYDRGGGYTF
. TRBV9 15 CASTLPGRPNYGYTF
. TRBV28 13 CASRSGGFEPQHF
once TRBV7-2 17 CASSLGLAGGPQVEQYF
. TRBV5-1 15 CASSLREVGTDTQYF
. TRBV5-8 15 CASSFRLANTGELFF
. TRBV24-1 14 CATSADRVFGPQHF
. TRBV30 13 CAWGGVYQNIQYF
. TRBV18 14 CASSPRGTQETQYF
. TRBV18 16 CASSPGRAPGGNEQFF
. TRBV5-6 12 CASSLFLETQYF
. TRBV4-2 18 CASSPNLWGGGRQETQYF
. TRBV4-3 17 CASSQDLGGSGANVLTF
. TRBV19 14 CASSSRTGNTEAFF
. TRBV4-3 14 CASSQGTANYEQYF
few TRBV7-2 15 CASSLGQGENQPQHF
medium-sized TRBV6-2/TRBV6-3 14 CASSYLRGNQPQHF
once TRBV24-1 16 CATSDFVRTGQETQYF
. TRBV5-5 14 CASSFLTVNTEAFF
once TRBV29-1 13 CSLYRDSKETQYF
once TRBV19 16 CASSISRISSYNEQFF